The rows below give T cell receptor beta chains drawn from one sample of a study of beta chain features in type 1 diabetes. Assay: immunoSEQ multiplex PCR; the TCRdb copy retains only in-frame clones and omits some. The table shows around 300,000 clones, with about 15% occurring only once. The sample taken for sequencing was naive CD4+ T cells from blood. These receptors were taken from a man younger than 30 with type 1 diabetes. Each CDR3 is given with its conserved first and last residue.

TRBV12-5	CASAKGPDSSTDTQYF
TRBV28	CASSLIPGTGYEQYF
TRBV6-6	CASRGVGPNEQFF
TRBV19	CASSIGRRADTEAFF
TRBV6-5	CASREGTALQETQYF
TRBV4-2	CASSQVGREGEQFF
TRBV5-6	CASSFGTGTETQYF
TRBV4-3	CASSHLSPQDTGELFF
TRBV30	CAWSVIWSSYNEQFF
TRBV19	CASSTSGVAYNEQFF
TRBV7-2	CASSRQTSGNYEQYF
TRBV5-5	CASSPMTNANTGELFF
TRBV29-1	CSVSNEQFF
TRBV4-1	CASSQSSGNQPQHF
TRBV7-6	CASSLDVAGVVTYEQYF
TRBV29-1	CSVAGGLAGELSSYEQYF
TRBV2	CASSDPSVSYNEQFF
TRBV28	CASTKENRAQYF
TRBV5-1	CASSMTSGSGNEQFF
TRBV5-6	CASSWTSGGTNEQFF
TRBV30	CAWSVGGTGHF
TRBV6-6	CASSYAGNTQYF
TRBV2	CASSEDRGLAATDTQYF
TRBV7-2	CASSGRVLSADTQYF
TRBV5-1	CASSSDPGGAGTRRWDTQYF
TRBV30	CAWSVASGISEQYF
TRBV30	CAWSPMRDTQYF
TRBV7-9	CASRGDRGRRGYTF
TRBV18	CASSATGGTEAFF
TRBV11-2	CASSLSGWSADTQYF
TRBV5-1	CASRPGIYNEQFF
TRBV21-1	CASSKGRGFSNTEAFF
TRBV10-2	CASSGLAGTLAKNIQYF
TRBV29-1	CSGDQGGHEQFF
TRBV10-3	CATKGAPATGELFF
TRBV11-3	CASSLSGQETQYF
TRBV30	CAWRKQGTEPQHF
TRBV7-9	CASSLSHRGTNYGYTF
TRBV28	CASSRGDFLGQPQHF
TRBV7-9	CASNGDTQYF
TRBV7-9	CASTPGLGLSSGANVLTF